This T cell receptor beta chain is from a study of sequential checkpoint blockade in melanoma. Germline-derived CDR1 and CDR2 are SGDLS and YYNGEE. CDR3 length equals 14 residues. Trimming stripped 1 base from V and 7 bases from J, with 11 bases between. The treatment: randomized to nivolumab then ipilimumab (arm A) or the reverse (arm B). Profiled with immunoSEQ multiplex PCR; TCRdb holds only in-frame clones, not every one. This table holds around 12,000 clones, approximately 68% found once. Material: CD8+ T cells sorted from blood (inferred from file names), obtained from a patient given nivolumab and ipilimumab in sequence. The V and J genes are TRBV9 and TRBJ1-4; unclear D gene. The source is a human donor with melanoma. The CDR3 nucleotides read TGTGCCAGCAGCGTACGAGGTGGCCGTGAAAAACTGTTTTTT. Protein sequence: CASSVRGGREKLFF.